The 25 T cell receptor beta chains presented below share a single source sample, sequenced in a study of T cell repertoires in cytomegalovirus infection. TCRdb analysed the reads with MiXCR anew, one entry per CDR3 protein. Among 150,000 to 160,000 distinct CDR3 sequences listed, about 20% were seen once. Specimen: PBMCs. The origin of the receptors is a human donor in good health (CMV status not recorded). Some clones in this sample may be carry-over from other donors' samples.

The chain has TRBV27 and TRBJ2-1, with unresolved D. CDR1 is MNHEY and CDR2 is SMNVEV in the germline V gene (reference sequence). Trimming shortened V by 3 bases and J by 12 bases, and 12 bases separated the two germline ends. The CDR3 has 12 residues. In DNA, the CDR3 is TGTGCCAGCAGTTTTTCCGGAGTGAGGCAGTTCTTC. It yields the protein CASSFSGVRQFF.

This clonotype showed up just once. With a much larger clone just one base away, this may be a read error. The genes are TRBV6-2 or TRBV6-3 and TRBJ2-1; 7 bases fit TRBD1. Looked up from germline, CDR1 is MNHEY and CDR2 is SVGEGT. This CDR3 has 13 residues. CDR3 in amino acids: CASRDSTYNEEFF. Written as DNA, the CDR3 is TGTGCCAGCCGGGACAGTACCTACAATGAGGAGTTCTTC.

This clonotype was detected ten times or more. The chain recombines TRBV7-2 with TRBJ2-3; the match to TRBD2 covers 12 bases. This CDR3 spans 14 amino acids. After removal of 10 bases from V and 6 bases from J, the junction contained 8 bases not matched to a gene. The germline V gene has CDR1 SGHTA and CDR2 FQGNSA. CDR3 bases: TGTGCCACCAGACTAGCGGGAGAAGTGGATACGCAGTATTTT. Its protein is CATRLAGEVDTQYF.

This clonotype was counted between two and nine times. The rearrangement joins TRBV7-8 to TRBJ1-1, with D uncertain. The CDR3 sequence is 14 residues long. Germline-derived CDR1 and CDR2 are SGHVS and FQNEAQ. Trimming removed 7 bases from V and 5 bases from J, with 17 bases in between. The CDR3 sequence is CASIGYGGRTEAFF. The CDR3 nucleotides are TGTGCCAGCATTGGGTACGGCGGACGAACTGAAGCTTTCTTT.

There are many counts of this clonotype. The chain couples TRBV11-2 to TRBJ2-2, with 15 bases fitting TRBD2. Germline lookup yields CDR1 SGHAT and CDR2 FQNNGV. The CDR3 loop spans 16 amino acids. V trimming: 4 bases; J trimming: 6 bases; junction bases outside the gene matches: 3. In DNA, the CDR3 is TGTGCCAGCAGCTGGACTAGCGGGGGGGCCTCCGGGGAGCTGTTTTTT. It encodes CASSWTSGGASGELFF.

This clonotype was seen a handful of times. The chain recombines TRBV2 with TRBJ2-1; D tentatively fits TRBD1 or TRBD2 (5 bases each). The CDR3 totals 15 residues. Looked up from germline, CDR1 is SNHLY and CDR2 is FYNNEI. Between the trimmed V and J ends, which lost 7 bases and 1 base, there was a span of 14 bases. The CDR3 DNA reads TGTGCCAGCATCATCCATGGGGGATCCTACAATGAGCAGTTCTTC. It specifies CASIIHGGSYNEQFF.

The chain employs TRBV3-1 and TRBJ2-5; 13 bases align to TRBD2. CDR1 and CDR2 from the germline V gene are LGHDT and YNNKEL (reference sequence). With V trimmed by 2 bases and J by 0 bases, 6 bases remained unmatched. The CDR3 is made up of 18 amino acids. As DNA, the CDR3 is TGTGCCAGCAGCCAAAGAACACTAGCGGGGGGGTACCAAGAGACCCAGTACTTC. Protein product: CASSQRTLAGGYQETQYF.

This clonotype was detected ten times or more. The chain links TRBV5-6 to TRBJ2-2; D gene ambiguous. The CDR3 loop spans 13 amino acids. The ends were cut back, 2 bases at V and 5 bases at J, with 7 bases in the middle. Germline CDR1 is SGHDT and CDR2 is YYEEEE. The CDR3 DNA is TGTGCCAGCAGCTTTGGGGAAACCGGGGAGCTGTTTTTT. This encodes CASSFGETGELFF.

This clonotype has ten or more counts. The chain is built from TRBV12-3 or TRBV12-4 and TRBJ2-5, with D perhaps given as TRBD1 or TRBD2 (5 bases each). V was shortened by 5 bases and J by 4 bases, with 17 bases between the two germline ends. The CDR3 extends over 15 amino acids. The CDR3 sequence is CASSPRGPSGETQYF. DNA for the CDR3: TGTGCCAGCAGTCCCCGGGGCCCATCGGGAGAGACCCAGTACTTC.

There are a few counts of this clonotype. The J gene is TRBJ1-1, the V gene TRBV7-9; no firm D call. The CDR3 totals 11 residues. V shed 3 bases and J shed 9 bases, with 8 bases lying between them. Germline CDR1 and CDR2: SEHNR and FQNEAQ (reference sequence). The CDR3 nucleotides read TGTGCCAGCAGCTTCTCGGCCCAAGCTTTCTTT. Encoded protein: CASSFSAQAFF.

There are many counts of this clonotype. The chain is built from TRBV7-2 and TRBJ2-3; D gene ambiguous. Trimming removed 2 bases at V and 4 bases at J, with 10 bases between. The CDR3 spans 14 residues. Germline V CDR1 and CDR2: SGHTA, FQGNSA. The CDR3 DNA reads TGTGCCAGCAGCTTAAGGGAAGGATCAGATACGCAGTATTTT. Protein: CASSLREGSDTQYF.

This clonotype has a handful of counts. The CDR3 spells CASSSTEETQYF. The DNA of the CDR3 is TGTGCCAGCTCATCGACAGAAGAGACCCAGTACTTC. The chain employs TRBV18 and TRBJ2-5; a possible D gene is TRBD1 (5 bases). CDR1 and CDR2 (germline): KGHSH, LQKENI. The CDR3 has 12 amino acids. Trimming removed 5 bases at V and 3 bases at J, with 7 bases between.

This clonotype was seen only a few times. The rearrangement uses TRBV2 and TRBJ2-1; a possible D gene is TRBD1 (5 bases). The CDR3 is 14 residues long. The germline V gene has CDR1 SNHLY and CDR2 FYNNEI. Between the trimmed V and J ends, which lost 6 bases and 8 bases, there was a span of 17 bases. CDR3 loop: CASREMWQGYEQFF. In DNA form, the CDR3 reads TGTGCCAGCAGGGAAATGTGGCAGGGCTATGAGCAGTTCTTC.

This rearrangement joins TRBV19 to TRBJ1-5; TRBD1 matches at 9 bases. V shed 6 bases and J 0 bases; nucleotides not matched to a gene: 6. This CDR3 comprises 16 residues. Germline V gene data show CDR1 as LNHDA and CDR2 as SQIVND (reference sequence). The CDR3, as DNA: TGTGCCAGTAGGCGGAGACAGGGGGATAGCAATCAGCCCCAGCATTTT. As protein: CASRRRQGDSNQPQHF. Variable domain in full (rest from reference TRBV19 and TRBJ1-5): DGGITQSPKYLFRKEGQNVTLSCEQNLNHDAMYWYRQDPGQGLRLIYYSQIVNDFQKGDIAEGYSVSREKKESFPLTVTSAQKNPTAFYLCASRRRQGDSNQPQHFGDGTRLSIL.

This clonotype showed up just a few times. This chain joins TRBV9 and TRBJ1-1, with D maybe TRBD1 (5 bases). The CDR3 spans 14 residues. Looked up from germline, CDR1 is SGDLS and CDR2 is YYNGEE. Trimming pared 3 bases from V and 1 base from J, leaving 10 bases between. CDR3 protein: CASSAGRGNTEAFF. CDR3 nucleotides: TGTGCCAGCAGCGCAGGGAGGGGGAACACTGAAGCTTTCTTT.

DNA for the CDR3: TGTGCCAGCAGCTTAGGGGACAGGGGTCACAATGAGCAGTTCTTC. The encoded protein is CASSLGDRGHNEQFF. The genes are TRBV7-9 and TRBJ2-1; 10 bases are shared with TRBD1. CDR1 is SEHNR and CDR2 is FQNEAQ in the germline V gene (reference sequence). This CDR3 contains 15 residues. V gave up 1 base and J gave up 5 bases; unmatched junction bases: 2.

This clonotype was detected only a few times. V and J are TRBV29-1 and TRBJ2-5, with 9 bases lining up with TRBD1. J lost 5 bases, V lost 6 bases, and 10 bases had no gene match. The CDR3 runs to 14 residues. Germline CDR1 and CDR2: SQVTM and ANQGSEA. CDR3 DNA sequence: TGCAGCGTCGAGGGACAGGGCGTCGGGGAGACCCAGTACTTC. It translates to CSVEGQGVGETQYF.

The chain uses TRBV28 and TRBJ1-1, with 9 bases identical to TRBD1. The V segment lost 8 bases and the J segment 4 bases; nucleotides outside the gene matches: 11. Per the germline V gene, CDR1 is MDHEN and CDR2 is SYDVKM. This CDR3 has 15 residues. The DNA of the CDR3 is TGTGCCAGCCGTCCCGGGACAGGGATAGGCACTGAAGCTTTCTTT. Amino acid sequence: CASRPGTGIGTEAFF. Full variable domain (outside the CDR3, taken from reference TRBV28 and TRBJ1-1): DVKVTQSSRYLVKRTGEKVFLECVQDMDHENMFWYRQDPGLGLRLIYFSYDVKMKEKGDIPEGYSVSREKKERFSLILESASTNQTSMYLCASRPGTGIGTEAFFGQGTRLTVV.

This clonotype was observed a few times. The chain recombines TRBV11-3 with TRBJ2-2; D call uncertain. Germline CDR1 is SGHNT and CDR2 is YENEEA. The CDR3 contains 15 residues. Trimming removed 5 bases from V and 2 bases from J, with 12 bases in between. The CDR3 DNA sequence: TGTGCCAGCAGCCCAGCCCCCATAAACACCGGGGAGCTGTTTTTT. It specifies CASSPAPINTGELFF.

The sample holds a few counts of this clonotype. CDR3 sequence (DNA): TGTGCCAGCAAACACCGGACAGGTTGGGGAGCTAACTATGGCTACACCTTC. Encoded protein: CASKHRTGWGANYGYTF. The V gene is TRBV28, the J gene TRBJ1-2; 7 nucleotides align to TRBD1. The trim removed 7 bases at V and 0 bases at J, leaving 14 bases unmatched. The CDR3 spans 17 residues. Germline V gene lookup returns CDR1 MDHEN and CDR2 SYDVKM.

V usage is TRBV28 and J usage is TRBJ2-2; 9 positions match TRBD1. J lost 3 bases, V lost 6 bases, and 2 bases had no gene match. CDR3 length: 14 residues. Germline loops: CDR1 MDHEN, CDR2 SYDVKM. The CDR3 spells CASRRTGDTGELFF. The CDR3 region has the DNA TGTGCCAGCAGGAGGACAGGGGACACCGGGGAGCTGTTTTTT.

The CDR3 DNA reads TGTGCCAGCAGTGGTGGGGGCGGAACTTTCTACAATGAGCAGTTCTTC. Its translation: CASSGGGGTFYNEQFF. The V gene is TRBV6-1, the J gene TRBJ2-1, with D possibly TRBD1 on 6 matching bases. CDR1 and CDR2 from the germline V gene are MNHNS and SASEGT. CDR3 length equals 16 residues. V was trimmed by 4 bases and J by 3 bases, leaving 16 bases between them.

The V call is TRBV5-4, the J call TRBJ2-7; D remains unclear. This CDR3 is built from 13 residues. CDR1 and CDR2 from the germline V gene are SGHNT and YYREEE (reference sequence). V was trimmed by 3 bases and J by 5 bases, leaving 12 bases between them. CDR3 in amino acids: CASSSTWSDEQYF. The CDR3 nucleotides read TGTGCCAGCAGCTCGACGTGGTCCGACGAGCAGTACTTC. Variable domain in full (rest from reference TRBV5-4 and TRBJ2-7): ETGVTQSPTHLIKTRGQQVTLRCSSQSGHNTVSWYQQALGQGPQFIFQYYREEENGRGNFPPRFSGLQFPNYSSELNVNALELDDSALYLCASSSTWSDEQYFGPGTRLTVT.

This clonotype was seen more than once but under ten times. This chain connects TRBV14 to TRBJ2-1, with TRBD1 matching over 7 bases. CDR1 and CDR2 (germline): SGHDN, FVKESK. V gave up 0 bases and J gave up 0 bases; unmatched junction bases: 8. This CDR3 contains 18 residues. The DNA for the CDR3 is TGTGCCAGCAGCCAAGATCTGGGACAGATAATCTCCTACAATGAGCAGTTCTTC. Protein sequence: CASSQDLGQIISYNEQFF.

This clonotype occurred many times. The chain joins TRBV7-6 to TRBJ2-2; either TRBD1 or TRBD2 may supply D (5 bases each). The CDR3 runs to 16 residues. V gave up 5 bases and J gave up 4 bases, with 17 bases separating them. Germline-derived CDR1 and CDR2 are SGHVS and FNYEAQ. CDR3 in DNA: TGTGCCAGCAGCCGCTCGCCGGGGCCGAGCACCGGGGAGCTGTTTTTT. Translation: CASSRSPGPSTGELFF.